The 18 T cell receptor beta chains given below trace back to one sample, sequenced in a study of human T cells and chemical hapten exposure. TCRdb analysed the RACE reads with MiXCR anew, one entry per CDR3 protein. The sample records fewer than 200,000 distinct CDR3 sequences, approximately 20% being singletons. Time point in this sample: patch test 1, 2 weeks after DPC sensitization. Treatment noted: therapeutic diphenylcyclopropenone sensitization with weekly scalp DPC. The sequencing here drew on whole blood, taken in connection with sensitization to the hapten diphenylcyclopropenone (DPC). The receptors come from a woman between 45 and 65 years old with alopecia areata. Some clones in this sample may be carry-over from other donors' samples.

The rearrangement uses TRBV24-1 and TRBJ2-2; D is uncertain. The CDR3 covers 17 residues. The V gene lost 8 bases and the J gene lost 2 bases, with 20 bases spanning the gap. CDR1 and CDR2 (germline): KGHDR, SFDVKD. CDR3 sequence: CATKNLRVGANTGELFF. CDR3 DNA sequence: TGTGCCACCAAGAACCTTAGGGTTGGTGCAAACACCGGGGAGCTGTTTTTT.

The chain joins TRBV10-3 to TRBJ2-3; D gene unclear. Germline V CDR1 and CDR2: ENHRY, SYGVKD. The CDR3 runs 13 residues. Trimming pared 5 bases from V and 2 bases from J, leaving 8 bases between. CDR3 nucleotides: TGTGCCATCAGTTGGGATTACACAGATACGCAGTATTTT. This gives the protein CAISWDYTDTQYF.

This clonotype was picked up a small number of times. CDR3 amino acids: CASSLDRGIGSPLHF. In DNA, the CDR3 is TGTGCCAGCAGTTTGGACAGGGGGATTGGTTCACCCCTCCACTTT. V and J are TRBV12-3 or TRBV12-4 and TRBJ1-6; 10 positions agree with TRBD1. This CDR3 is built from 15 residues. J was trimmed by 9 bases and V by 3 bases; bases with no gene match: 5.

The chain's CDR3 is CSAQGGEFTDTQYF. The CDR3 DNA follows: TGCAGTGCCCAGGGGGGGGAATTCACAGATACGCAGTATTTT. The chain carries TRBV20-1 and TRBJ2-3, with D perhaps given as TRBD1 or TRBD2 (7 bases each). From germline, CDR1 is DFQATT and CDR2 SNEGSKA (reference sequence). This CDR3 has 14 amino acids. Trimming pared 6 bases from V and 2 bases from J, leaving 15 bases between.

This chain links TRBV20-1 with TRBJ2-7; 10 nucleotides agree with TRBD2. Trimming took 5 bases from V and 5 from J; bases not matched to a gene: 6. CDR3 length: 13 residues. Germline values: CDR1 DFQATT, CDR2 SNEGSKA (reference sequence). The DNA of the CDR3 is TGCAGTGCTTCTAGCGGGAGACGCGACGAGCAGTACTTC. It encodes CSASSGRRDEQYF.

This clonotype was detected only a few times. The rearrangement links TRBV11-2 to TRBJ1-1, with D uncertain. V lost 4 bases and J lost 3, with 9 bases in between. In germline, CDR1 is SGHAT, CDR2 FQNNGV. The CDR3 spans 13 residues. Here the CDR3 reads CASSSARHTEAFF. The CDR3, as DNA: TGTGCCAGCAGCTCCGCCCGACACACTGAAGCTTTCTTT.

This sequence joins TRBV12-3 or TRBV12-4 and TRBJ2-7; D tentatively reads TRBD1 or TRBD2 (6 bases each). The CDR3 totals 14 residues. The ends were cut back, 3 bases at V and 7 bases at J, with 16 bases in the middle. CDR3 sequence: CASSFLGGAGEQYF. The CDR3 DNA sequence: TGTGCCAGCAGTTTTCTCGGGGGCGCGGGGGAGCAGTACTTC.

This clonotype was seen a few times. The CDR3: CASSAGTSGDEQYF. The CDR3 DNA reads TGTGCCAGCTCAGCAGGGACTAGCGGGGACGAGCAGTACTTC. The rearrangement uses TRBV18 and TRBJ2-7; 13 bases map to TRBD2. With 5 bases clipped from V and 5 bases from J, the junction kept 3 bases outside the gene matches. CDR1 and CDR2 (germline): KGHSH, LQKENI. The CDR3 is 14 amino acids. Full variable domain (rest looked up from reference TRBV18 and TRBJ2-7): NAGVMQNPRHLVRRRGQEARLRCSPMKGHSHVYWYRQLPEEGLKFMVYLQKENIIDESGMPKERFSAEFPKEGPSILRIQQVVRGDSAAYFCASSAGTSGDEQYFGPGTRLTVT.

The chain links TRBV29-1 to TRBJ1-4; 8 nucleotides agree with TRBD1. CDR3 length: 15 residues. V lost 7 bases and J lost 1; bases outside the gene matches: 8. Germline V gene lookup returns CDR1 SQVTM and CDR2 ANQGSEA. The CDR3 is CSAGGTGGTNEKLFF. CDR3 bases: TGCAGCGCCGGGGGGACAGGCGGAACTAATGAAAAACTGTTTTTT.

V gene TRBV2 combines with J gene TRBJ2-1; D is possibly TRBD2 (5 bases). Germline V gene data show CDR1 as SNHLY and CDR2 as FYNNEI. The CDR3 runs to 14 residues. V lost 7 bases and J lost 2, with 12 bases in between. The CDR3 protein is CASKIRGTYNEQFF. DNA for the CDR3: TGTGCCAGCAAGATTAGAGGGACCTACAATGAGCAGTTCTTC.

The rearrangement joins TRBV10-3 to TRBJ1-2; perhaps TRBD1 as D (6 bases). Germline V gene lookup returns CDR1 ENHRY and CDR2 SYGVKD. The CDR3 is made up of 14 amino acids. V shed 3 bases and J shed 6 bases, with 14 bases lying between them. The chain's CDR3 is CAISETRGENGYTF. As DNA, the CDR3 is TGTGCCATCAGTGAAACGAGGGGGGAGAATGGCTACACCTTC.

The chain couples TRBV25-1 to TRBJ1-5; 7 nucleotides align to TRBD1. CDR1 is MGHDK, CDR2 SYGVNS, per germline. This CDR3 is built from 13 residues. Trimming took 1 base from V and 16 from J; bases not matched to a gene: 10. CDR3 sequence reads: CASSEFGDSVSHF. The CDR3 region has the DNA TGTGCCAGCAGTGAATTTGGGGACAGCGTTTCTCATTTT.

The table lists this clonotype with a few counts. The chain combines TRBV29-1 with TRBJ1-1, with D tentatively TRBD1 (5 bases). V lost 1 base and J 1 base, leaving 13 bases between the germline ends. Germline assignment: CDR1 SQVTM and CDR2 ANQGSEA. The CDR3 consists of 15 residues. The CDR3 nucleotides read TGCAGCGTTGAAGGGGGACGAGACACGAACACTGAAGCTTTCTTT. Translation: CSVEGGRDTNTEAFF.

This clonotype was seen a handful of times. The chain employs TRBV7-6 and TRBJ1-1, with TRBD1 as a possible D gene (6 bases). V gave up 0 bases and J gave up 4 bases, with 18 bases separating them. Germline V CDR1 and CDR2: SGHVS, FNYEAQ. CDR3 length: 17 residues. The CDR3 region is CASSLAGGHQGITEAFF. The CDR3 bases are TGTGCCAGCAGCTTAGCGGGGGGACACCAGGGGATCACTGAAGCTTTCTTT. Variable domain in full (rest from reference TRBV7-6 and TRBJ1-1): GAGVSQSPRYKVTKRGQDVALRCDPISGHVSLYWYRQALGQGPEFLTYFNYEAQQDKSGLPNDRFSAERPEGSISTLTIQRTEQRDSAMYRCASSLAGGHQGITEAFFGQGTRLTVV.

Here the CDR3 DNA reads TGTGCCAGCAGTTTATCGGGGAGGGGGCGAGAGCAGTACTTC. Residues: CASSLSGRGREQYF. The J gene is TRBJ2-7, the V gene TRBV27; D might be TRBD1 or TRBD2, each matching 7 bases. With 0 bases removed from V and 7 bases from J, the gap between germline ends came to 13 bases. CDR3 length equals 14 residues. CDR1 MNHEY and CDR2 SMNVEV come from the germline V gene (reference sequence).

This clonotype was seen a few times. The chain joins TRBV29-1 to TRBJ1-1; no clear D gene. Trimming removed 3 bases at V and 1 base at J, with 9 bases between. Germline V CDR1 and CDR2: SQVTM, ANQGSEA. The CDR3 sequence is 13 residues long. The CDR3 coding sequence is TGCAGCGTTGACGAGACGGGGAACACTGAAGCTTTCTTT. Protein product: CSVDETGNTEAFF.

This clonotype was seen a few times. This chain links TRBV9 with TRBJ2-3; D is perhaps TRBD2 (6 bases). CDR1 is SGDLS and CDR2 is YYNGEE in the germline V gene. This CDR3 comprises 14 residues. V lost 1 base to trimming and J lost 0 bases, with 6 bases between them. The CDR3 sequence is CASSVSGSTDTQYF. CDR3 DNA: TGTGCCAGCAGCGTAAGCGGGAGCACAGATACGCAGTATTTT.

The chain recombines TRBV5-1 with TRBJ2-7, with D unresolved. V gave up 4 bases and J gave up 2 bases, with 13 bases separating them. Germline V gives CDR1 SGHRS, CDR2 YFSETQ. The CDR3 is made up of 14 amino acids. The CDR3 DNA reads TGCGCCAGCAGCCCGGGCAACAGCCCCTACGAGCAGTACTTC. Its protein product is CASSPGNSPYEQYF.